The 7 T cell receptor beta chains in this list originate from one sample, sequenced in a study of cytomegalovirus exposure and HLA in healthy donors. Use of 60 Vbeta and 13 Jbeta primers characterized the PCR. Assay used: immunoSEQ multiplex PCR; TCRdb lists only in-frame clones, some missing. The sample lists approximately 190,000 clones; 81% were seen once. Material: PBMCs. These receptors all come from a middle-aged man in good health and CMV-seropositive.

The V gene is TRBV2, the J gene TRBJ2-1; tentative D call: TRBD2 (6 bases). Germline V gives CDR1 SNHLY, CDR2 FYNNEI. V was clipped by 4 bases and J by 7 bases, with 20 bases between them. The CDR3 length is 16 residues. The DNA for the CDR3 is TGTGCCAGCAGTGGAGAAGGACGGCGGGGTCTAAATGAGCAGTTCTTC. It yields the protein CASSGEGRRGLNEQFF.

The rearrangement links TRBV4-1 to TRBJ2-3, with TRBD2 matching 9 bases. Germline-derived CDR1 and CDR2 are MGHRA and YSYEKL. Trimming cost V 0 bases and J 8 bases; bases outside gene matches: 12. The CDR3 loop spans 17 amino acids. CDR3: CASSQEGSGGPPGTQYF. The CDR3 DNA reads TGCGCCAGCAGCCAAGAAGGAAGCGGGGGGCCCCCGGGTACGCAGTATTTT.

This clone turned up a few times. The chain combines TRBV7-9 with TRBJ2-2; D is possibly TRBD1 (5 bases). CDR1 SEHNR and CDR2 FQNEAQ come from the germline V gene (reference sequence). V was shortened by 6 bases and J by 8 bases, with 19 bases between the two germline ends. The CDR3 extends over 15 amino acids. The CDR3 here is CASSEAGFGVGELFF. The DNA of the CDR3 is TGTGCCAGCAGTGAGGCAGGGTTTGGAGTTGGGGAGCTGTTTTTT.

The chain has TRBV4-1 and TRBJ1-2; no definite D call. Looked up from germline, CDR1 is MGHRA and CDR2 is YSYEKL. Trimming took off 0 bases at V and 2 bases at J, with 19 bases between the two ends. The CDR3 is made up of 18 amino acids. The CDR3 is CASSQDPQVPTPNYGYTF. The CDR3 bases are TGCGCCAGCAGCCAAGATCCGCAGGTCCCCACCCCGAACTATGGCTACACCTTC.

The sample holds one count of this clone. The rearrangement joins TRBV5-4 to TRBJ2-5, with 7 bases that match TRBD1. In germline, CDR1 is SGHNT, CDR2 YYREEE (reference sequence). V shed 4 bases, J shed 4 bases, and the junction held 10 bases outside the gene matches. CDR3 size: 15 residues. The CDR3 coding sequence is TGTGCCAGCAGCGCGGAAGGGGGCGGGTTAGAGACCCAGTACTTC. Translated: CASSAEGGGLETQYF.

This clone was counted a few times. The chain employs TRBV27 and TRBJ2-1; tentatively, D is TRBD2 (6 bases). The CDR3 sequence is 15 residues long. Per the germline V gene, CDR1 is MNHEY and CDR2 is SMNVEV (reference sequence). V lost 0 bases, J lost 1 base, and 7 bases lay in between. This CDR3 is CASSLSAGSYNEQFF. CDR3 nucleotide sequence: TGTGCCAGCAGTTTATCTGCGGGATCCTACAATGAGCAGTTCTTC.

The CDR3 here is CASSEALAGANRNEQFF. CDR3 DNA sequence: TGTGCCAGCAGTGAAGCGCTGGCAGGGGCCAATCGCAATGAGCAGTTCTTC. The chain carries TRBV6-1 and TRBJ2-1; D might be TRBD1 (6 bases). The V end lost 0 bases, the J end lost 6 bases, and 18 bases lay between the germline ends. CDR3 length: 17 amino acids. The germline V gene has CDR1 MNHNS and CDR2 SASEGT.